Listed below are T cell receptor beta chains from one sample, sequenced in a study of radiotherapy plus CTLA-4 blockade in lung cancer. Method: immunoSEQ multiplex PCR; TCRdb's copy keeps in-frame clones and lacks some. The sample gives some 30,000 clones, roughly 77% of which show up once; 20% to 25% is in the top ten. The sequencing here drew on peripheral blood, taken from a patient treated with radiotherapy plus ipilimumab. Receptors originate from a human donor with non-small cell lung cancer that progressed on radiotherapy plus ipilimumab. Both conserved end residues are part of each CDR3. A D gene is named only where the DNA matches it firmly. Only part of the rows carry a size: once, few, many, or a class if the clone is expanded.

d_gene | abundance | j_gene | v_gene | CDR3nt | CDR3aa
TRBD1 | NA | TRBJ1-5 | TRBV6-1 | TGTGCCAGCAGTGAGGGACAGGGGCACCAGCATTTT | CASSEGQGHQHF
TRBD1 | once | TRBJ1-1 | TRBV9 | TGTGCCAGCAGCTCCCCCAGAAGTGGGACAGGGGAGACTGAAGCTTTCTTT | CASSSPRSGTGETEAFF
TRBD1 | NA | TRBJ1-5 | TRBV28 | TGTGCCAGCAGCCTGGACAGGCACTATAGCAATCAGCCCCAGCATTTT | CASSLDRHYSNQPQHF
NA | NA | TRBJ1-6 | TRBV27 | TGTGCCAGCAGCGGACAAAATAATTCACCCCTCCACTTT | CASSGQNNSPLHF
NA | NA | TRBJ1-5 | TRBV19 | TGTGCCAGTAGTATCGGCAGGGAAGTTAGCAATCAGCCCCAGCATTTT | CASSIGREVSNQPQHF
TRBD2 | NA | TRBJ2-5 | TRBV5-1 | TGCGCCAGCAGACGGGGACTAGCGGGGGGATACCAAGAGACCCAGTACTTC | CASRRGLAGGYQETQYF
NA | NA | TRBJ1-5 | TRBV10-2 | TGCGCCAGCAGTGAGGTCCAGGGGCCCCAGCATTTT | CASSEVQGPQHF
TRBD1 | NA | TRBJ1-2 | TRBV7-3 | TGTGCCAGCAGTCCAACAGGGGGGGCTAGGGGCGGCTACACCTTC | CASSPTGGARGGYTF
TRBD2 | NA | TRBJ2-5 | TRBV5-4 | TGTGCCAGCAGCTCGCAGCGGGGGGGCCCAGAGACCCAGTACTTC | CASSSQRGGPETQYF
TRBD1 | NA | TRBJ2-7 | TRBV11-2 | TGTGCCAGCAGCATCGGGACAGAACTCTACGAGCAGTACTTC | CASSIGTELYEQYF
TRBD2 | once | TRBJ2-5 | TRBV7-7 | TGTGCTAGCAGCTTAGAGCTAGCGGGGGGCTCCAAGTACTTC | CASSLELAGGSKYF
NA | NA | TRBJ2-5 | TRBV6-5 | TGTGCCAGCACCGCCAGCGGCCAAGAGACCCAGTACTTC | CASTASGQETQYF
TRBD2 | few | TRBJ2-3 | TRBV2 | TGTGCCAGCAGTGATTGGCGGGGGGCCTTCACAGATACGCAGTATTTT | CASSDWRGAFTDTQYF
NA | NA | TRBJ2-5 | TRBV9 | TGTGCCAGCAGCGTAACAGCCCAAGAGACCCAGTACTTC | CASSVTAQETQYF